This T cell receptor (beta chain) appears in the sequencing data of a study of blood T cell repertoires in COVID-19. Looking at the study overall: PBMCs, B-cell-depleted T cells, or T cells provided the cDNA or gDNA that made up the material.

The protocol was immunoSEQ multiplex PCR, while the TCRdb copy is restricted to in-frame clones and leaves out a portion. The table has more than 300,000 clones, 87% seen once. The CDR3 runs to 15 residues. Trimming stripped 0 bases from V and 6 bases from J, with 12 bases between. Germline CDR1 MNHNS, CDR2 SASEGT. The receptor was isolated from a woman aged 25 to 39 with COVID-19, enrolled during active disease. Material for sequencing was peripheral blood. V is TRBV6-1 and J is TRBJ2-1; no definite D call. CDR3 region: CASSEALSGINEQFF. CDR3 sequence (DNA): TGTGCCAGCAGTGAAGCGCTATCCGGTATCAATGAGCAGTTCTTC.